This T cell receptor beta chain appears in the sequencing data of a study of T cell changes during pregnancy in multiple sclerosis. The data were produced by immunoSEQ multiplex PCR, yet TCRdb's version contains in-frame clones alone and is incomplete. The data contain tens of thousands of clones, approximately 90% of them singletons. The V gene's germline CDR1 is SGHDT and CDR2 YYEEEE. J gave up 4 bases and V 5 bases, and 12 bases lay outside the gene matches. The CDR3 has 16 amino acids. The receptor was derived from a female donor with multiple sclerosis, enrolled in a pregnancy study. The input for sequencing was CD8+ T cells from peripheral blood mononuclear cells, taken in the second trimester of pregnancy. V gene TRBV5-6 combines with J gene TRBJ1-1, with 9 bases identical to TRBD1. CDR3 sequence reads: CASRSVGGQGGTEAFF. As DNA, the CDR3 is TGTGCCAGCAGATCCGTGGGGGGACAGGGAGGCACTGAAGCTTTCTTT. Looking up the rest from reference TRBV5-6 and TRBJ1-1 gives the full variable domain: DAGVTQSPTHLIKTRGQQVTLRCSPKSGHDTVSWYQQALGQGPQFIFQYYEEEERQRGNFPDRFSGHQFPNYSSELNVNALLLGDSALYLCASRSVGGQGGTEAFFGQGTRLTVV.